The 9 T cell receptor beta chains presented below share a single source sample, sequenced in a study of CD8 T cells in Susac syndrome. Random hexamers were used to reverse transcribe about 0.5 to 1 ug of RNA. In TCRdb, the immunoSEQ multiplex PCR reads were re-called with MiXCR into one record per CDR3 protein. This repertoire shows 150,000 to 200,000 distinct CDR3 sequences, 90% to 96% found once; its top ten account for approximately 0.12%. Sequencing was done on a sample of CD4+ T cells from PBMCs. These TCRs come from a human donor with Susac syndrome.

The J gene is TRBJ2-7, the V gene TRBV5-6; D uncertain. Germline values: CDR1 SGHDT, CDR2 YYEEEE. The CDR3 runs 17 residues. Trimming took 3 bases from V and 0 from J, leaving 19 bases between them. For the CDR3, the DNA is TGTGCCAGCAGCTCCCGCACACTCCACAGACGCTCCTACGAGCAGTACTTC. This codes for CASSSRTLHRRSYEQYF.

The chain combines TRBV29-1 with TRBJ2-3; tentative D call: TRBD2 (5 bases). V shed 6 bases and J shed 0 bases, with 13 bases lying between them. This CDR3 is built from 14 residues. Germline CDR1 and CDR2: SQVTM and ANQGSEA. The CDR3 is CSVPASPSTDTQYF. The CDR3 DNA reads TGCAGCGTCCCCGCTAGCCCTAGCACAGATACGCAGTATTTT.

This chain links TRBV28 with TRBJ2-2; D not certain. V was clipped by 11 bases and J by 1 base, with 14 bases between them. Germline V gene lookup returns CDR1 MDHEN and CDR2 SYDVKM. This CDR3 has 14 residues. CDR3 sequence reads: CAATTHMNTGELFF. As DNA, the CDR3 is TGTGCCGCCACGACTCACATGAACACCGGGGAGCTGTTTTTT.

As DNA, the CDR3 is TGTGCCAGCAGTTTCCTAGACAGCTATGGCTACACCTTC. Translation gives CASSFLDSYGYTF. The chain links TRBV27 to TRBJ1-2; tentative D call: TRBD1 (5 bases). V lost 3 bases, J lost 4 bases, and 9 bases lay in between. This CDR3 has 13 residues. Germline V lookup: CDR1 MNHEY, CDR2 SMNVEV (reference sequence).

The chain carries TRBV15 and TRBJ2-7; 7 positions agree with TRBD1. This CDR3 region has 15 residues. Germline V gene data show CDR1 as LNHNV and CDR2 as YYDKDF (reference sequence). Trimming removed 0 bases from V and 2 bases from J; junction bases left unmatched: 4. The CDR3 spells CATSRDRDSAYEQYV. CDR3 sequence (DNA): TGTGCCACCAGCAGAGACAGGGACAGTGCCTACGAGCAGTACGTC.

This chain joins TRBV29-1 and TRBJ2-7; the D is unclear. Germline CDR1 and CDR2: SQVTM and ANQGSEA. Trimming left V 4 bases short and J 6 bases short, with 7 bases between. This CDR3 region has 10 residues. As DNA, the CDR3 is TGCAGCGTTGGACTGACCGAGCAGTACTTC. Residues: CSVGLTEQYF.

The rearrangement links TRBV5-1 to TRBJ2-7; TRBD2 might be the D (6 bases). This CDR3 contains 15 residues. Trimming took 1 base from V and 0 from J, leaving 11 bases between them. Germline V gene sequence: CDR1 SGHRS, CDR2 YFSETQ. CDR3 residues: CASSLYAGSSYEQYV. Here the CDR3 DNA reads TGCGCCAGCAGCTTGTACGCGGGGAGCTCCTACGAGCAGTACGTC.

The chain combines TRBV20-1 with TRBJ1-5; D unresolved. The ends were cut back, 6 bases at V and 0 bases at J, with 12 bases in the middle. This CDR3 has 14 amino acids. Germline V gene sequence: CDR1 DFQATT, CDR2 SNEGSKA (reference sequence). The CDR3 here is CSARTAYSNQPQHF. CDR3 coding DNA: TGCAGTGCCAGGACCGCTTATAGCAATCAGCCCCAGCATTTT.

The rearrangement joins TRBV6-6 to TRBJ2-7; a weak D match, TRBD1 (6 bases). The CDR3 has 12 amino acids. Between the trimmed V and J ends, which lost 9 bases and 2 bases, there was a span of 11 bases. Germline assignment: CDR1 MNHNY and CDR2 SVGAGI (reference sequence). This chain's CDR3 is CASQGQPYEQYF. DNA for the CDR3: TGTGCCAGTCAGGGACAACCCTACGAGCAGTACTTC.